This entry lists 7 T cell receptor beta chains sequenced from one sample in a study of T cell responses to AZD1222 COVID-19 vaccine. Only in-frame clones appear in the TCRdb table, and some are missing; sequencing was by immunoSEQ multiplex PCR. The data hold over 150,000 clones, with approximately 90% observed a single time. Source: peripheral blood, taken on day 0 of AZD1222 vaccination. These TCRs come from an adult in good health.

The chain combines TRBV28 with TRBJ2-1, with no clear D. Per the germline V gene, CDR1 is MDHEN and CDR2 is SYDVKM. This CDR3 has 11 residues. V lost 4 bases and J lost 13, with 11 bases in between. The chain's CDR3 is CASSSQPHQFF. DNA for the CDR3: TGTGCCAGCAGTTCTCAACCCCACCAGTTCTTC.

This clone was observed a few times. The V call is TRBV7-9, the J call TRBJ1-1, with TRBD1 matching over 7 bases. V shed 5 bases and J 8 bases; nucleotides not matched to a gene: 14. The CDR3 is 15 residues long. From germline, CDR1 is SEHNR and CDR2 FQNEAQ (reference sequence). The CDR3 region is CASSPPGQSQAEAFF. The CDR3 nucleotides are TGTGCCAGCAGCCCCCCGGGACAGTCCCAGGCCGAAGCTTTCTTT.

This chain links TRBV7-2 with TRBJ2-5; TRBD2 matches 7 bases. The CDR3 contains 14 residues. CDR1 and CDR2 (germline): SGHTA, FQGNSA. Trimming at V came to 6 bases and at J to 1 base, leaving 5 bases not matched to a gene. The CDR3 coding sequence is TGTGCCAGCAGACCAAGCGGGACCCAAGAGACCCAGTACTTC. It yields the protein CASRPSGTQETQYF.

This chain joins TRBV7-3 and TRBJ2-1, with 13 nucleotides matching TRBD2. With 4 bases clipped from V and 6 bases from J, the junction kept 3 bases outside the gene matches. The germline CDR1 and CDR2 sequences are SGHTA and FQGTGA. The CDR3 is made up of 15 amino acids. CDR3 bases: TGTGCCAGCAGCTCCCGGACTAGCGGGAGCAATGAGCAGTTCTTC. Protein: CASSSRTSGSNEQFF.

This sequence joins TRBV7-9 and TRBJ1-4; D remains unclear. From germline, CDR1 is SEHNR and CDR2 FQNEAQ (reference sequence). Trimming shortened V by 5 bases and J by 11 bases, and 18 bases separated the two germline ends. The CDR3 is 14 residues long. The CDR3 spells CASSPQDPSFKLFF. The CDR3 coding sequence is TGTGCCAGCAGCCCGCAGGATCCCTCTTTCAAACTGTTTTTT.

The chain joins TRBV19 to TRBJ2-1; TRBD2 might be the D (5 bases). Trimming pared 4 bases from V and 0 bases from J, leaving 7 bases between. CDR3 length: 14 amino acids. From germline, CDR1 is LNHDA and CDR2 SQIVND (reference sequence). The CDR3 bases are TGTGCCAGTAGTACGACTATCTCCTACAATGAGCAGTTCTTC. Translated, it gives CASSTTISYNEQFF.

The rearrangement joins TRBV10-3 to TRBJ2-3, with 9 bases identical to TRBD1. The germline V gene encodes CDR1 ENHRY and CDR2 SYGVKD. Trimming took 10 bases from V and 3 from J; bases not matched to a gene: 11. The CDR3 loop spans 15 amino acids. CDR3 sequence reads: CATANTDRGTDTQYF. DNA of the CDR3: TGTGCCACCGCGAACACGGACAGGGGAACAGATACGCAGTATTTT.